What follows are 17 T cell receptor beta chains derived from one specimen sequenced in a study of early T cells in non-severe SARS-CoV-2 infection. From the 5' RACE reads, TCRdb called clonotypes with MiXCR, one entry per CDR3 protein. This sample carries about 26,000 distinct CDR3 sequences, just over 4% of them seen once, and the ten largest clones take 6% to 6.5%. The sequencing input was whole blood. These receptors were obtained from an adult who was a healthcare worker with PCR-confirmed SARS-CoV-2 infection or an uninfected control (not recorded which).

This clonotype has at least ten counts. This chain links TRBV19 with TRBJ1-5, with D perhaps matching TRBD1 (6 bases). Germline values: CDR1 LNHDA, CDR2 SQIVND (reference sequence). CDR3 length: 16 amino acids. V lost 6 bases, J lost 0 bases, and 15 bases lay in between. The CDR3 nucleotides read TGTGCCAGTAGACAACAGGGCGGTATTAGCAATCAGCCCCAGCATTTT. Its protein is CASRQQGGISNQPQHF.

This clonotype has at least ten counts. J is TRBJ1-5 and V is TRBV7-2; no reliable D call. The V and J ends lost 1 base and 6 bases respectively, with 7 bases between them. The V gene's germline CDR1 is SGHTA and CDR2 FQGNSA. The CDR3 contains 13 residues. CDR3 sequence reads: CASSLDGSQPQHF. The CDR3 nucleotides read TGTGCCAGCAGCTTAGACGGTAGTCAGCCCCAGCATTTT.

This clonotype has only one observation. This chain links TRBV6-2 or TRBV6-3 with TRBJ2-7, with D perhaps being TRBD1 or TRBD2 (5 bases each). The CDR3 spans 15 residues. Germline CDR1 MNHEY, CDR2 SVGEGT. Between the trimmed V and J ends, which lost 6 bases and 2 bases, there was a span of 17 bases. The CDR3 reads CASRIMGTQPYEQYF. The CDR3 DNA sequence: TGTGCCAGCAGGATTATGGGGACCCAACCCTACGAGCAGTACTTC.

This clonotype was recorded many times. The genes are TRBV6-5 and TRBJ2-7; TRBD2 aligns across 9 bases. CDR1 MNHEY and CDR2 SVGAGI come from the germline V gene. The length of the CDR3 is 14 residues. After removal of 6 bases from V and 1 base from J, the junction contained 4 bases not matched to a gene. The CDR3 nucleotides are TGTGCCAGCAGCGGTAGCGGGGGATCCTACGAGCAGTACTTC. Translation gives CASSGSGGSYEQYF.

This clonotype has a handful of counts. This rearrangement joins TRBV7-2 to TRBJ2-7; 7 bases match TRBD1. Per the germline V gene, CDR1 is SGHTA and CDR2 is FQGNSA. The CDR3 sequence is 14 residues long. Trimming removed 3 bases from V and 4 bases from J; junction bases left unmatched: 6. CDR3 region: CASSLLGQTYEQYF. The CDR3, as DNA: TGTGCCAGCAGCTTGCTGGGACAGACTTACGAGCAGTACTTC.

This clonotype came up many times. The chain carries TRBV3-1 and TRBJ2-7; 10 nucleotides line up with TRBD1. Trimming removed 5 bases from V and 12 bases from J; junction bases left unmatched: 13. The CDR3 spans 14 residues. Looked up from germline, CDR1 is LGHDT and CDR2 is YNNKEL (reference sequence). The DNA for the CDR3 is TGTGCCAGCAGCTATACGGGACAGGGGCTCTCTTGGTACTTC. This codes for CASSYTGQGLSWYF.

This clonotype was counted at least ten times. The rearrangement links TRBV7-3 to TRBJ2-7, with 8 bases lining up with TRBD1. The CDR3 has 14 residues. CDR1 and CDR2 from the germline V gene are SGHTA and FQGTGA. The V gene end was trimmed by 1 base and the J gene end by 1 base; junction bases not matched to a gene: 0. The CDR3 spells CASSLRQGSYEQYF. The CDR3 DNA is TGTGCCAGCAGCTTAAGACAGGGGTCCTACGAGCAGTACTTC.

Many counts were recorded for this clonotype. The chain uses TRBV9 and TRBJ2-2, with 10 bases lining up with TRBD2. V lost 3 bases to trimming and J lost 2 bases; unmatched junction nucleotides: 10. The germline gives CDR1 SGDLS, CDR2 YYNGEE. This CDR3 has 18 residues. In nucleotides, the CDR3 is TGTGCCAGCAGCGCCGGAATAGGGACTAGCGTCAACACCGGGGAGCTGTTTTTT. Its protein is CASSAGIGTSVNTGELFF.

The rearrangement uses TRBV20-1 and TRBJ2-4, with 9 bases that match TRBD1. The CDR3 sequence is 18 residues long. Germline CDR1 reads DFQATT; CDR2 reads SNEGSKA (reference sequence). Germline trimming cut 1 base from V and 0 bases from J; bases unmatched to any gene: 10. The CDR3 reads CSARGEGQGRLAKNIQYF. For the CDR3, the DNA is TGCAGTGCTAGAGGCGAGGGACAGGGACGCCTAGCCAAAAACATTCAGTACTTC.

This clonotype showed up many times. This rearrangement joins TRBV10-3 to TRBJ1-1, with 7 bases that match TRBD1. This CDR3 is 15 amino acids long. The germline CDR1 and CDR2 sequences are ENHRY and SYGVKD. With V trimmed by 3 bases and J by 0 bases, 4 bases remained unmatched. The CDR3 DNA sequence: TGTGCCATCAGTGAAAGAGGGGGCCTGAACACTGAAGCTTTCTTT. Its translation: CAISERGGLNTEAFF.

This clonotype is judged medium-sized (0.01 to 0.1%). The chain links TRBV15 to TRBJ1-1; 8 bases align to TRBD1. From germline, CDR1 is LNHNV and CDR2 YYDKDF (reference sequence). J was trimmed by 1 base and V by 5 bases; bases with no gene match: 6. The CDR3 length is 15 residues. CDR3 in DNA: TGTGCCACCAGCGAATCGACAGGGGAGAACACTGAAGCTTTCTTT. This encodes CATSESTGENTEAFF.

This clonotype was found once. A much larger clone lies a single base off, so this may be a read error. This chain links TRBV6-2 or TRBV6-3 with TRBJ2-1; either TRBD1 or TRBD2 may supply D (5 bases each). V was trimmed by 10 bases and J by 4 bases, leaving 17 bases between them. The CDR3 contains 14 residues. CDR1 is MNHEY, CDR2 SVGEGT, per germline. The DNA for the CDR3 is TGTGCCACTCGGGACGGGGCGAGTTACAATGAGCAGTTCTTC. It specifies CATRDGASYNEQFF.

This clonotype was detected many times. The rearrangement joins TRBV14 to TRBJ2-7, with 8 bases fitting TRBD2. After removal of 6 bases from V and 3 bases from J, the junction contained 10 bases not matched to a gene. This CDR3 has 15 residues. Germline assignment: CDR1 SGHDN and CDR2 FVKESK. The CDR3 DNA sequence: TGTGCCAGCAGTCTCACTTTAGCGGGACACTACGAGCAGTACTTC. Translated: CASSLTLAGHYEQYF.

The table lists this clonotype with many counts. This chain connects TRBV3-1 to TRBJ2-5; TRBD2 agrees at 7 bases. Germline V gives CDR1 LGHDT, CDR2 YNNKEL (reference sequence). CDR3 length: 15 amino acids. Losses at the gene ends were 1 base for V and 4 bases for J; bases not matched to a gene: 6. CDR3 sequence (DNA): TGTGCCAGCAGCCAAGTAGGCGGGAGTACAGAGACCCAGTACTTC. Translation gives CASSQVGGSTETQYF.

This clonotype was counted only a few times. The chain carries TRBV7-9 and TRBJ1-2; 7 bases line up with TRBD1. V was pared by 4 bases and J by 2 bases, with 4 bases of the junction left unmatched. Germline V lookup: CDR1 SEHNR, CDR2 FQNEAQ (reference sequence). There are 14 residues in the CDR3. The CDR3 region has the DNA TGTGCCAGCAGCTCCGCGGACAGGAACTATGGCTACACCTTC. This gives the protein CASSSADRNYGYTF.

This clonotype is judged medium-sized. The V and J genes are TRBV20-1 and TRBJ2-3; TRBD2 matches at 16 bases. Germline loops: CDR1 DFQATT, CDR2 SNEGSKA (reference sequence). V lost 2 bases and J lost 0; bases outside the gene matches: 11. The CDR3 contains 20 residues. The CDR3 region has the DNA TGCAGTGCTAGACCTCCGGGACTAGCGGGAGGGACTGTCAGCACAGATACGCAGTATTTT. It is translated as CSARPPGLAGGTVSTDTQYF.

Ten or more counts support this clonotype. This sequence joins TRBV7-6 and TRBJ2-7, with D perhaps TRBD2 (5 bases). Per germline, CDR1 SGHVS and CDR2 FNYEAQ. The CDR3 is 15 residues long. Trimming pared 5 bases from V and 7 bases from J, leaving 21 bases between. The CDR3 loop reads CASSLRYRGTGEQYF. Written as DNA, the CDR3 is TGTGCCAGCAGCCTCCGGTATCGTGGTACGGGGGAGCAGTACTTC.